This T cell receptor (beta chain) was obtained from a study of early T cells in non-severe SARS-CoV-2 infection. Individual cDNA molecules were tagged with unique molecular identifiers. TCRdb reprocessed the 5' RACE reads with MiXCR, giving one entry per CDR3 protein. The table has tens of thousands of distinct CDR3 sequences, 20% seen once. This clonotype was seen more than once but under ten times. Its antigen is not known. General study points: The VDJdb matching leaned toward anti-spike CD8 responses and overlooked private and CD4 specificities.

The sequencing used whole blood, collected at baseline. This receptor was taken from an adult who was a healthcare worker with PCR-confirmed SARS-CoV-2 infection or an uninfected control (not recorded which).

The CDR3 DNA is TGCGCCAGCAGCTTGACCGGGACAGACTATGGCTACACCTTC. The encoded protein is CASSLTGTDYGYTF. The genes are TRBV5-1 and TRBJ1-2; 7 nucleotides match TRBD1. Germline CDR1 SGHRS, CDR2 YFSETQ. V lost 1 base and J lost 3; bases outside the gene matches: 3. The CDR3 length is 14 residues.